Shown below are 20 T cell receptor beta chains from a single sample sequenced in a study of T cell responses to AZD1222 COVID-19 vaccine. The table came from immunoSEQ multiplex PCR; TCRdb's copy has only in-frame clones and leaves some out. This sample has about 170,000 clones; 80% to 95% occur once, and the top ten carry 1.5% to 2%. The source material was peripheral blood, sampled on day 0 of AZD1222 vaccination. These receptors originate from an adult in good health.

J is TRBJ1-1 and V is TRBV4-1; tentatively, D is TRBD1 (6 bases). Between the trimmed V and J ends, which lost 1 base and 1 base, there was a span of 10 bases. Per germline, CDR1 MGHRA and CDR2 YSYEKL. The CDR3 is 15 residues long. In DNA form, the CDR3 reads TGCGCCAGCAGCCAAGCGCACAGGGAGAACACTGAAGCTTTCTTT. Protein sequence: CASSQAHRENTEAFF.

V is TRBV4-3 and J is TRBJ2-5, with D possibly matching TRBD1 (5 bases). Germline V gene lookup returns CDR1 LGHNA and CDR2 YSLEER. Trimming cost V 0 bases and J 6 bases, with 11 bases left between them. The CDR3 is 14 residues long. The CDR3 bases are TGCGCCAGCAGCCAAGAAGCAGGGTTGAAGACCCAGTACTTC. This sequence encodes CASSQEAGLKTQYF.

The chain carries TRBV6-1 and TRBJ1-2, with 10 bases lining up with TRBD1. The junction had 15 bases not matched to a gene; V was cut back by 4 bases and J by 7 bases. CDR1 is MNHNS and CDR2 is SASEGT in the germline V gene. The CDR3 spans 17 residues. The CDR3 DNA reads TGTGCCAGCAGTGGGGACCGAGGACAGGGGGGGCTTGCTGGCTACACCTTC. It translates to CASSGDRGQGGLAGYTF.

The V and J genes are TRBV7-2 and TRBJ2-5, with TRBD1 matching over 7 bases. This CDR3 contains 15 residues. In germline, CDR1 is SGHTA, CDR2 FQGNSA. Trimming at V came to 1 base and at J to 1 base, leaving 3 bases not matched to a gene. The CDR3 nucleotides are TGTGCCAGCAGCTTAGTCAGGGGGAGCCAAGAGACCCAGTACTTC. It specifies CASSLVRGSQETQYF. The complete variable domain, with remaining parts taken from reference TRBV7-2 and TRBJ2-5, reads GAGVSQSPSNKVTEKGKDVELRCDPISGHTALYWYRQSLGQGLEFLIYFQGNSAPDKSGLPSDRFSAERTGGSVSTLTIQRTQQEDSAVYLCASSLVRGSQETQYFGPGTRLLVL.

The DNA of the CDR3 is TGTGCCAGCAGCTTCAAGGACAACAGAGGCTACACCTTC. Amino acid sequence: CASSFKDNRGYTF. The chain links TRBV7-2 to TRBJ1-2, with a possible D match to TRBD1 (5 bases). Per germline, CDR1 SGHTA and CDR2 FQGNSA. Trimming shortened V by 3 bases and J by 8 bases, and 13 bases separated the two germline ends. CDR3 length: 13 residues. Full variable domain (rest looked up from reference TRBV7-2 and TRBJ1-2): GAGVSQSPSNKVTEKGKDVELRCDPISGHTALYWYRQSLGQGLEFLIYFQGNSAPDKSGLPSDRFSAERTGGSVSTLTIQRTQQEDSAVYLCASSFKDNRGYTFGSGTRLTVV.

The V gene is TRBV23-1, the J gene TRBJ1-5; 7 bases map to TRBD1. TRBV23-1 is known as an ORF, though its function is uncertain. The CDR3 is 17 amino acids. Unmatched junction bases numbered 10, after V lost 0 bases and J lost 5 bases. The DNA of the CDR3 is TGCGCCAGCAGTCAATCGATTATCAGGCAGGGGGATCAGCCCCAGCATTTT. It codes for CASSQSIIRQGDQPQHF.

V gene TRBV6-5 combines with J gene TRBJ1-2; TRBD1 agrees at 8 bases. Germline loops: CDR1 MNHEY, CDR2 SVGAGI. The CDR3 extends over 14 amino acids. Trimming at V came to 6 bases and at J to 7 bases, leaving 10 bases not matched to a gene. In nucleotides, the CDR3 is TGTGCCAGCAGAACCCTGGGACAGGCCTTTGGCTACACCTTC. This sequence encodes CASRTLGQAFGYTF.

The count of this clone is one. In DNA form, the CDR3 reads TGTGCTAGTGGTCAACCAGCCGGGACAGGGGGCTATGGCTACACCTTC. Its protein is CASGQPAGTGGYGYTF. The J gene is TRBJ1-2, the V gene TRBV12-5, with 11 nucleotides matching TRBD1. J lost 4 bases, V lost 5 bases, and 9 bases had no gene match. Per the germline V gene, CDR1 is LGHNT and CDR2 is FRNRAP. The CDR3 length is 16 residues.

The chain combines TRBV20-1 with TRBJ1-2; D is undetermined. CDR3 size: 11 residues. The V gene lost 7 bases and the J gene lost 4 bases, with 10 bases spanning the gap. Germline CDR1 reads DFQATT; CDR2 reads SNEGSKA (reference sequence). CDR3 sequence: CSGQSGYGYTF. The CDR3 region has the DNA TGCAGTGGCCAGTCTGGCTATGGCTACACCTTC.

The chain recombines TRBV5-1 with TRBJ2-1; maybe TRBD2 (5 bases). Germline assignment: CDR1 SGHRS and CDR2 YFSETQ. V lost 0 bases and J lost 5, with 9 bases in between. The CDR3 sequence is 14 residues long. Here the CDR3 DNA reads TGCGCCAGCAGCTTGGCGGACTCAAACAATGAGCAGTTCTTC. As protein: CASSLADSNNEQFF.

The rearrangement uses TRBV11-2 and TRBJ2-1; D ambiguous. V lost 4 bases to trimming and J lost 10 bases, with 11 bases between them. The CDR3 runs 12 residues. The germline V gene encodes CDR1 SGHAT and CDR2 FQNNGV. CDR3 loop: CASSWHRMEQFF. The DNA for the CDR3 is TGTGCCAGCAGCTGGCACCGTATGGAGCAGTTCTTC.

The gene calls are TRBV5-4 and TRBJ1-6; D is perhaps TRBD1 (6 bases). Germline lookup yields CDR1 SGHNT and CDR2 YYREEE (reference sequence). With 3 bases removed from V and 0 bases from J, the gap between germline ends came to 13 bases. This CDR3 contains 17 residues. CDR3 DNA: TGTGCCAGCAGCTCCCGTCGGGGGGCCTCCTATAATTCACCCCTCCACTTT. Amino acid sequence: CASSSRRGASYNSPLHF.

The V call is TRBV29-1, the J call TRBJ1-2, with a weak D call TRBD1 (5 bases). Trimming pared 5 bases from V and 5 bases from J, leaving 18 bases between. The CDR3 consists of 14 residues. Per germline, CDR1 SQVTM and CDR2 ANQGSEA. The CDR3 DNA sequence: TGCAGCGTTCGCGAGGGGAGACAAGATTATGGCTACACCTTC. Its translation is CSVREGRQDYGYTF.

The chain recombines TRBV18 with TRBJ1-4, with D uncertain. The CDR3 is made up of 14 amino acids. Per the germline V gene, CDR1 is KGHSH and CDR2 is LQKENI. V was cut by 2 bases and J by 8 bases, with 12 bases left in between. The DNA of the CDR3 is TGTGCCAGCTCACCAAGCCAAATGATGGAAAAACTGTTTTTT. It encodes CASSPSQMMEKLFF. The full variable domain, rest sourced from reference TRBV18 and TRBJ1-4, is NAGVMQNPRHLVRRRGQEARLRCSPMKGHSHVYWYRQLPEEGLKFMVYLQKENIIDESGMPKERFSAEFPKEGPSILRIQQVVRGDSAAYFCASSPSQMMEKLFFGSGTQLSVL.

The chain carries TRBV27 and TRBJ1-5, with D uncertain. Germline loops: CDR1 MNHEY, CDR2 SMNVEV (reference sequence). The CDR3 extends over 15 amino acids. Trimming removed 3 bases at V and 2 bases at J, with 11 bases between. CDR3 sequence (DNA): TGTGCCAGCAGTTTTCTGGGTGGGGGCAATCAGCCCCAGCATTTT. As protein: CASSFLGGGNQPQHF.

J is TRBJ2-7 and V is TRBV30; D is possibly TRBD2 (6 bases). This CDR3 is built from 12 residues. The germline V and J ends were trimmed by 3 bases and 3 bases, with 9 bases remaining between them. CDR1 and CDR2 (germline): GTSNPN, SVGIG (reference sequence). CDR3 region: CAWSGGLYEQYF. As DNA, the CDR3 is TGTGCCTGGAGCGGGGGTCTCTACGAGCAGTACTTC.

The J gene is TRBJ1-1, the V gene TRBV5-1; D remains ambiguous. The CDR3 covers 13 residues. CDR1 SGHRS and CDR2 YFSETQ come from the germline V gene. The V gene lost 2 bases and the J gene lost 1 base, with 6 bases spanning the gap. The CDR3 DNA reads TGCGCCAGCAGCTTCCGGACGAACACTGAAGCTTTCTTT. It is translated as CASSFRTNTEAFF.

The V gene is TRBV5-1, the J gene TRBJ2-7; D gene uncertain. The length of the CDR3 is 11 residues. Between the trimmed V and J ends, which lost 0 bases and 6 bases, there was a span of 4 bases. Germline V CDR1 and CDR2: SGHRS, YFSETQ. The CDR3 loop reads CASSLDTEQYF. The CDR3 DNA reads TGCGCCAGCAGCTTGGACACCGAGCAGTACTTC. The full variable domain, in which reference TRBV5-1 and TRBJ2-7 provide the parts outside the CDR3, is KAGVTQTPRYLIKTRGQQVTLSCSPISGHRSVSWYQQTPGQGLQFLFEYFSETQRNKGNFPGRFSGRQFSNSRSEMNVSTLELGDSALYLCASSLDTEQYFGPGTRLTVT.

This clone was detected only once. The CDR3: CASTPTDGKYANYGYTF. For the CDR3, the DNA is TGTGCCAGCACTCCCACGGACGGGAAATATGCTAACTATGGCTACACCTTC. The chain couples TRBV25-1 to TRBJ1-2; D gene uncertain. This CDR3 contains 17 residues. The V end lost 7 bases, the J end lost 0 bases, and 21 bases lay between the germline ends. Per germline, CDR1 MGHDK and CDR2 SYGVNS.

The chain joins TRBV19 to TRBJ1-6, with D uncertain. V dropped 5 bases and J dropped 6 bases, with 8 bases sitting between them. Germline CDR1 reads LNHDA; CDR2 reads SQIVND (reference sequence). The CDR3 loop spans 13 amino acids. This chain's CDR3 is CASSQSGNSPLHF. The CDR3 DNA reads as TGTGCCAGTAGTCAGAGCGGTAATTCACCCCTCCACTTT.